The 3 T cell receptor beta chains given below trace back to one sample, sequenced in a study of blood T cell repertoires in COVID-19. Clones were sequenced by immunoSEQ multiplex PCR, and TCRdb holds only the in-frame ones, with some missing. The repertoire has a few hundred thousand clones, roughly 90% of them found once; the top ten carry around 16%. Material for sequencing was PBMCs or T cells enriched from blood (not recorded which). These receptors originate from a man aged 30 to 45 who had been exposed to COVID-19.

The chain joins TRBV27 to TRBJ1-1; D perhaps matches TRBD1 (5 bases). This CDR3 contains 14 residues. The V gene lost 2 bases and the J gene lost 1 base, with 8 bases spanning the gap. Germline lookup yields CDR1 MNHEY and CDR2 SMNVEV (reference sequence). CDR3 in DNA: TGTGCCAGCAGTTTAATGGGGGGGAACACTGAAGCTTTCTTT. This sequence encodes CASSLMGGNTEAFF.

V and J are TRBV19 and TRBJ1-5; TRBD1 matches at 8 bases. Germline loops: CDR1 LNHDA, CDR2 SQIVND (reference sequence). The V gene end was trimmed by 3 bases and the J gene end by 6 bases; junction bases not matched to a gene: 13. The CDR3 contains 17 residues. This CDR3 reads CASSMYDRGASRQPQHF. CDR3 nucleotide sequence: TGTGCCAGTAGTATGTACGACAGGGGAGCTTCGCGTCAGCCCCAGCATTTT.

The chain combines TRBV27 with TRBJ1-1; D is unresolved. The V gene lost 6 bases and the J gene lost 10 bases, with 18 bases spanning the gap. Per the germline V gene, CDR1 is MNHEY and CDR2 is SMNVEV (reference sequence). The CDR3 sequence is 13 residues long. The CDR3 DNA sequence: TGTGCCAGCAGCTTCTCCCCAACCTCGGGAGCTTTCTTT. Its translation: CASSFSPTSGAFF.